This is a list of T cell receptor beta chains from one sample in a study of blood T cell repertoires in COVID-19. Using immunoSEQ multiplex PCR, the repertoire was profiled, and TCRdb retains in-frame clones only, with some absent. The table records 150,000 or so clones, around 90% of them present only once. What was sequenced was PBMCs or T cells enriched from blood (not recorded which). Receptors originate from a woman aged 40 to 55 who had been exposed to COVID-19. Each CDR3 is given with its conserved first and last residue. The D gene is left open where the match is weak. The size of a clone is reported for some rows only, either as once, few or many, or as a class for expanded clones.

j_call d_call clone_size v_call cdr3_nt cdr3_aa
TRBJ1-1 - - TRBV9 TGTGCCAGCAGCGTTCGACAGAGGAACACTGAAGCTTTCTTT CASSVRQRNTEAFF
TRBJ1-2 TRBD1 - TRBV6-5 TGTGCCAGCAAACAGGGGGCCCCTAACTATGGCTACACCTTC CASKQGAPNYGYTF
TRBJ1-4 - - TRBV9 TGTGCCAGCAGCACCCTAGGTTCCGGGGATGAAAAACTGTTTTTT CASSTLGSGDEKLFF
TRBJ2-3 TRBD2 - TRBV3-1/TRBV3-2 TGTGCCAGCAGCCTTAGCGGGGCGGGTTCAGATACGCAGTATTTT CASSLSGAGSDTQYF
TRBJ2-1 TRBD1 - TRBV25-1 TGTGCCAGCAGTGAATGGCAGGGGGCTAACAATGAGCAGTTCTTC CASSEWQGANNEQFF
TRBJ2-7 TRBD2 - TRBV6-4 TGTGCCAGCAGTCCCTTAGCGGGAGTCTCCTACGAGCAGTACTTC CASSPLAGVSYEQYF
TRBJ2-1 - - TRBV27 TGTGCCAGCAGTTTGGGGGCCTCCTACAATGAGCAGTTCTTC CASSLGASYNEQFF
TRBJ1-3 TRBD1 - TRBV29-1 TGCAGCGTTGAAGATCTCGACAGGGGGCCAGGAAACACCATATATTTT CSVEDLDRGPGNTIYF
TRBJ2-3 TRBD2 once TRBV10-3 TGTGCCATGGGGACTAGCGGGTTAAGCACAGATACGCAGTATTTT CAMGTSGLSTDTQYF
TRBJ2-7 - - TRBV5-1 TGCGCCAGCAGCTTACGGACAGAGGACTACGAGCAGTACTTC CASSLRTEDYEQYF
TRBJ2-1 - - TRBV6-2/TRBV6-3 TGTGCCAGCAGTTACGGGCTAATGAGCGGCTATGAGCAGTTCTTC CASSYGLMSGYEQFF
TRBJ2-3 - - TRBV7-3 TGTGCCAGCAGCTTGGCCCCCGGAGGCACGCAGTATTTT CASSLAPGGTQYF
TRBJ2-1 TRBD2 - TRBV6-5 TGTGCCAGCCGAGTAGGGACTAGCCCCTACAATGAGCAGTTCTTC CASRVGTSPYNEQFF
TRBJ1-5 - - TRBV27 TGTGCCAGCAGTTTAGAGGGCTATAGCAATCAGCCCCAGCATTTT CASSLEGYSNQPQHF
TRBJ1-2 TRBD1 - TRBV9 TGTGCCAGCAGCGCCCCCCGGGACAGGGTGTCCTATGGCTACACCTTC CASSAPRDRVSYGYTF
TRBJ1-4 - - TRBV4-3 TGCGCCAGCAGCCAAGACGTATCTAATGAAAAACTGTTTTTT CASSQDVSNEKLFF
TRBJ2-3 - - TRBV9 TGTGCCAGCAGCGTATATTTGGACTCCACAGATACGCAGTATTTT CASSVYLDSTDTQYF
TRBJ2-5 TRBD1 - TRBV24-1 TGTGCCACCAGTGACCGGACAGGGGGCGTGGAGACCCAGTACTTC CATSDRTGGVETQYF
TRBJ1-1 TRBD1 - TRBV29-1 TGCAGCGCCTTGACAGGGCCTAACTCTGAAGCTTTCTTT CSALTGPNSEAFF
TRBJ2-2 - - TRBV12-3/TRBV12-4 TGTGCCAGCTCCCTTAGCGTCACCGGGGAGCTGTTTTTT CASSLSVTGELFF
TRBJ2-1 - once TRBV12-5 TGTGCTAGTGGTGCGACTAGACTGGAGTTCTTC CASGATRLEFF
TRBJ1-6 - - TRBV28 TGTGCCAGCAGTTCCGGCGGGAGCTCCTATAATTCACCCCTCCACTTT CASSSGGSSYNSPLHF
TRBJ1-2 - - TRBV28 TGTGCCAGCAGTTTTTACAGGTCTAGCTATGGCTACACCTTC CASSFYRSSYGYTF
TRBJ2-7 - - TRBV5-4 TGTGCCAGCAGCTTGGCAGGGTTCCTCCTCCAAAGCTCCTACGAGCAGTACTTC CASSLAGFLLQSSYEQYF
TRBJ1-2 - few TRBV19 TGTGCCAGTGGAGACTATGGCTACACCTTC CASGDYGYTF
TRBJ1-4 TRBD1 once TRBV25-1 TGTGCCAGCAGTGAGGCGGGACAGGGGTGGTTTTTT CASSEAGQGWFF
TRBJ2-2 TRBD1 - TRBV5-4 TGTGCCAGCAGCCGAGACGCAGGGGGTTTGAACACCGGGGAGCTGTTTTTT CASSRDAGGLNTGELFF
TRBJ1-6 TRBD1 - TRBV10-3 TGTGCCATCAGCCCCCAGGGGGCCTCCTATAATTCACCCCTCCACTTT CAISPQGASYNSPLHF
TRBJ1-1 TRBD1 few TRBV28 TGTGCCAGCAAACAAAGATACAGGGGGAGGAACACTGAAGCTTTCTTT CASKQRYRGRNTEAFF
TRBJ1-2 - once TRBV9 TGTGCCAGCAGCGGACGAAGCGACTATGGCTACACCTTC CASSGRSDYGYTF
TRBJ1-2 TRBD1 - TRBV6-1 TGTGCCAGCAGTGAATTTTTGGGACAGCACTATGGCTACACCTTC CASSEFLGQHYGYTF
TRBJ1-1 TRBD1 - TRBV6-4 TGTGCCAGCAGGCCAACAGGGGGCCCGAACACTGAAGCTTTCTTT CASRPTGGPNTEAFF
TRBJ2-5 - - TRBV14 TGTGCCAGCAGCCTTGGAGAGAGGGAGACCCAGTACTTC CASSLGERETQYF
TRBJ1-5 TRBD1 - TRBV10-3 TGTGCCATCAGTGGGACAGGAGATCAGCCCCAGCATTTT CAISGTGDQPQHF
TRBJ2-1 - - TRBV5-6 TGTGCCAGCACTGTGGGGGGCAATGAGCAGTTCTTC CASTVGGNEQFF
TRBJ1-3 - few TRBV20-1 TGCAGTGTAAGAGGTGGAAACACCATATATTTT CSVRGGNTIYF
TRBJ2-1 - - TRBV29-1 TGCAGCGTGGTGACTTCGGAGCAGTTCTTC CSVVTSEQFF
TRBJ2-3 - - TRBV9 TGTGCCAGCAGCTCCCGGGACACCCCAGATACGCAGTATTTT CASSSRDTPDTQYF
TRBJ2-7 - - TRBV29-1 TGCAGCGTTCGAGGACACCAAGCCTACGAGCAGTACTTC CSVRGHQAYEQYF
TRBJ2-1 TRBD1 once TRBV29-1 TGCAGCGTTCAGCAGGGGGTCGGTGGGGACAATGAGCAGTTCTTC CSVQQGVGGDNEQFF
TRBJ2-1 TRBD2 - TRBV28 TGTGCCAGCAGTTTACTAGCGGGAGAGTCCTACAATGAGCAGTTCTTC CASSLLAGESYNEQFF
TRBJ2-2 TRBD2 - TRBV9 TGTGCCAGCAGCGTTAGCGGGGGAACCGGGGAGCTGTTTTTT CASSVSGGTGELFF
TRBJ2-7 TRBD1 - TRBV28 TGTGCCAGCGCGACCGGGACAGACTCCTACGAGCAGTACTTC CASATGTDSYEQYF
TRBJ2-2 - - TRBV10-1 TGCGCCAGCAGTGAGTCGCGAATCGGGGAGCTGTTTTTT CASSESRIGELFF
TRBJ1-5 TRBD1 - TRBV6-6 TGTGCCAGCAGTTATTCCGGGACAGGGAGTCAGCCCCAGCATTTT CASSYSGTGSQPQHF
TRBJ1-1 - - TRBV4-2 TGTGCCAGCAGCCAAGAAGAGGGTAGCACTGAAGCTTTCTTT CASSQEEGSTEAFF
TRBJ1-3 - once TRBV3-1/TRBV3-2 TGTGCCAGCAGCCAGGTACGGGGTGTCCTGGGAAACACCATATATTTT CASSQVRGVLGNTIYF
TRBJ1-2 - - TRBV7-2 TGTGCCAGCAGCCCCCAGCAGGGCCCCTCTTATTACACCTTC CASSPQQGPSYYTF
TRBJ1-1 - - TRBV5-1 TGCGCCAGCAAATCAGGGCGATCAGGGACTGAAGCTTTCTTT CASKSGRSGTEAFF
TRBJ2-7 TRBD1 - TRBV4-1 TGCGCCAGCAGCCAAGGGGGGACAGGGACTTTAGTGGGCCACGAGCAGTACTTC CASSQGGTGTLVGHEQYF
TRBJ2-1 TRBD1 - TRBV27 TGTGCCAGCAGTTTAGACAGGGGGTTGTACAATGAGCAGTTCTTC CASSLDRGLYNEQFF
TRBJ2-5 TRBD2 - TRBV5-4 TGTGCCAGCAGCAGGGGACTAGCGGAGGGGCCCTCCTACTTC CASSRGLAEGPSYF
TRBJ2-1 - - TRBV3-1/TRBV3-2 TGTGCCAGCAGCCAAGATCCGTCTCCCTACAATGAGCAGTTCTTC CASSQDPSPYNEQFF
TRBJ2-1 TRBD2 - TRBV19 TGTGCCAGTGGGGCTAGCGGGGGGCACAATGAGCAGTTCTTC CASGASGGHNEQFF
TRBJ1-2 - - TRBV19 TGTGCCAGCAGCCAGGTGCAATCCTATGGCTACACCTTC CASSQVQSYGYTF
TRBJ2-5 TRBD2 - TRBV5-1 TGCGCCAGCAGCTCGGGACTAGCGCGCCAAGAGACCCAGTACTTC CASSSGLARQETQYF
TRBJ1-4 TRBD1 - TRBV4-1 TGCGCCAGCAGCCAAGATCTAGGGACAGGGTATAATGAAAAACTGTTTTTT CASSQDLGTGYNEKLFF
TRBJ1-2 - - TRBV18 TGTGCCAGCTCAGATCGTGACAGGATTTATGGCTACACCTTC CASSDRDRIYGYTF
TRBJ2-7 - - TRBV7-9 TGTGCCAGCAGCTTAGCTTTAGGGGTGACCTACGAGCAGTACTTC CASSLALGVTYEQYF
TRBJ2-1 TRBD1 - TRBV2 TGTGCCAGCCCTACCAGACAGGGTTGGATCAATGAGCAGTTCTTC CASPTRQGWINEQFF